This T cell receptor (beta chain) was retrieved from a study of shared T cell receptors in the human thymus. CDR3 length: 19 residues. With 4 bases removed from V and 0 bases from J, the gap between germline ends came to 22 bases. Germline V lookup: CDR1 LNHDA, CDR2 SQIVND (reference sequence). The method was immunoSEQ multiplex PCR; TCRdb's version includes in-frame clones alone and lacks a portion of them. This sample has 700,000 to 750,000 clones, with 70% to 90% found just once. These data also featured in a second study, about human thymus T cells.

The sequence was obtained from a girl under three years old with a congenital heart defect. The sample taken for sequencing was thymocytes. The chain is built from TRBV19 and TRBJ1-3; D perhaps matches TRBD1 (6 bases). The CDR3, as DNA: TGTGCCAGTAGTACCATGGGGTTGACAGGACAGAGCTCTGGAAACACCATATATTTT. This codes for CASSTMGLTGQSSGNTIYF.